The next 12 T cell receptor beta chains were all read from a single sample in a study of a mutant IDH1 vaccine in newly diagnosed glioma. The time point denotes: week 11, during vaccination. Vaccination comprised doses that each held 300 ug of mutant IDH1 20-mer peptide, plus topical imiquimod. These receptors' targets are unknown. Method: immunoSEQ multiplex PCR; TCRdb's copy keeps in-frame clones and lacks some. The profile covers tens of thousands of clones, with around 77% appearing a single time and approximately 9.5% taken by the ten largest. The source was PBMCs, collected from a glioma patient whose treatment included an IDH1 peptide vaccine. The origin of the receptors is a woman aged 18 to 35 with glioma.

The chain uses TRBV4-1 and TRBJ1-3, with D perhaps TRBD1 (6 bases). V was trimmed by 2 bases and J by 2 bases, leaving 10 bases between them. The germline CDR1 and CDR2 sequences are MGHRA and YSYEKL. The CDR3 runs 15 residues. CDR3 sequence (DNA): TGCGCCAGCAGCCAAACTGGACAGCCTGGAAACACCATATATTTT. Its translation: CASSQTGQPGNTIYF.

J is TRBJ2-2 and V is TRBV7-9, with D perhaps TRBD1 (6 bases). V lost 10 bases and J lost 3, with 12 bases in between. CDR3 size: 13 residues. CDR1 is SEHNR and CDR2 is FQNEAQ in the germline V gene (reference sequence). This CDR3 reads CATKDSYTGELFF. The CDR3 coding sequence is TGTGCCACCAAGGACAGCTACACCGGGGAGCTGTTTTTT.

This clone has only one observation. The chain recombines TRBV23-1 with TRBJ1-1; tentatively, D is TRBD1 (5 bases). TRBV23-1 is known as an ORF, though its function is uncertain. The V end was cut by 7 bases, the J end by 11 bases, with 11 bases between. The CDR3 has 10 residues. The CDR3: CASTLGVAFF. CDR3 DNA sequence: TGCGCCAGCACCCTGGGGGTGGCTTTCTTT.

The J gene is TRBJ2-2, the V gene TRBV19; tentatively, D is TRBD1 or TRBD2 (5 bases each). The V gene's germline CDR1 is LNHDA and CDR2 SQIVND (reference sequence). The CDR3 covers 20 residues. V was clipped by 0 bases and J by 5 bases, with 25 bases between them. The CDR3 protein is CASSIEPLGVLAARTGELFF. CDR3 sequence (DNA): TGTGCCAGTAGTATAGAACCTCTGGGGGTTTTGGCAGCGAGAACCGGGGAGCTGTTTTTT.

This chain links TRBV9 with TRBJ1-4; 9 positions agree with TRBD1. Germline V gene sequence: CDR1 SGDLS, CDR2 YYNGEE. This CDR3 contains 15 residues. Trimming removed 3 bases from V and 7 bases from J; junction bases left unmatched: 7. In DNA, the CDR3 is TGTGCCAGCAGCGCCGGACAGGGGATGCGTGAAAAACTGTTTTTT. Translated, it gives CASSAGQGMREKLFF.

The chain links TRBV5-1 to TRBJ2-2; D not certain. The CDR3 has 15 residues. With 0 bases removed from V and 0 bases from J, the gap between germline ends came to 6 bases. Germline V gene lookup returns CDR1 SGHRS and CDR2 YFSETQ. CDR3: CASSLEIANTGELFF. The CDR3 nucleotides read TGCGCCAGCAGCTTGGAAATAGCGAACACCGGGGAGCTGTTTTTT. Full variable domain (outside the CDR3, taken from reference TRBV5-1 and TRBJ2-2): KAGVTQTPRYLIKTRGQQVTLSCSPISGHRSVSWYQQTPGQGLQFLFEYFSETQRNKGNFPGRFSGRQFSNSRSEMNVSTLELGDSALYLCASSLEIANTGELFFGEGSRLTVL.

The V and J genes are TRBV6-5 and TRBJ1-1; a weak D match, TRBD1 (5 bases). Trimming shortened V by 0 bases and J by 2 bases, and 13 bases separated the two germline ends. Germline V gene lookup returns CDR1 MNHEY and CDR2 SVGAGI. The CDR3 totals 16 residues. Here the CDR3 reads CASSYSAGYKNTEAFF. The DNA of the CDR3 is TGTGCCAGCAGTTACTCGGCAGGGTACAAAAACACTGAAGCTTTCTTT.

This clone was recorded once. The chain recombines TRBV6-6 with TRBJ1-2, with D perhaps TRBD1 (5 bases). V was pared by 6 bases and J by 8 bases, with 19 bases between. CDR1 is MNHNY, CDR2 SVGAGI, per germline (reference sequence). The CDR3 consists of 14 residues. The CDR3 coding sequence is TGTGCCAGCAGCCAGGGCGACAGATTAAAAGGCTACACCTTC. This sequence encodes CASSQGDRLKGYTF.

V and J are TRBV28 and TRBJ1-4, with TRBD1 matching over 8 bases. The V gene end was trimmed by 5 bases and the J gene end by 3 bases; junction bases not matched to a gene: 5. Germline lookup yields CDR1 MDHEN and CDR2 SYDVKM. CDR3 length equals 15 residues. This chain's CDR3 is CASSNQGASNEKLFF. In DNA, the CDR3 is TGTGCCAGCAGTAACCAGGGGGCCTCTAATGAAAAACTGTTTTTT. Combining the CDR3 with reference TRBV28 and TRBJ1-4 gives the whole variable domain DVKVTQSSRYLVKRTGEKVFLECVQDMDHENMFWYRQDPGLGLRLIYFSYDVKMKEKGDIPEGYSVSREKKERFSLILESASTNQTSMYLCASSNQGASNEKLFFGSGTQLSVL.

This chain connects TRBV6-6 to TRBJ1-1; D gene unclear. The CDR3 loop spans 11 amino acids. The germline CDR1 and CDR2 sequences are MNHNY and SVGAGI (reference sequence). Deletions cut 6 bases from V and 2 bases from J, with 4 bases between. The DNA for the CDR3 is TGTGCCAGCAGAGGAAACACTGAAGCTTTCTTT. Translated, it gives CASRGNTEAFF.

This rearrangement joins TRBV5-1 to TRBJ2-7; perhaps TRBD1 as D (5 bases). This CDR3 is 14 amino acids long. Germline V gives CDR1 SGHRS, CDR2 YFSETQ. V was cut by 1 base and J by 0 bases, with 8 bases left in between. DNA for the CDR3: TGCGCCAGCAGCTTGAGGGGCGACTCCTACGAGCAGTACTTC. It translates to CASSLRGDSYEQYF. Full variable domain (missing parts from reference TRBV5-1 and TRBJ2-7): KAGVTQTPRYLIKTRGQQVTLSCSPISGHRSVSWYQQTPGQGLQFLFEYFSETQRNKGNFPGRFSGRQFSNSRSEMNVSTLELGDSALYLCASSLRGDSYEQYFGPGTRLTVT.

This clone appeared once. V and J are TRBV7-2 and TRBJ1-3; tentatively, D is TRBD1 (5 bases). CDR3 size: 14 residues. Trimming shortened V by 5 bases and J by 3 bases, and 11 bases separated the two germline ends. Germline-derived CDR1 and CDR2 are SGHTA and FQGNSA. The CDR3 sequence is CASSRRDGGNTIYF. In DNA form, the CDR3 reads TGTGCCAGCAGCAGGCGGGACGGTGGAAACACCATATATTTT.